Below are 24 T cell receptor beta chains sequenced from a single sample in a study of blood T cell repertoires in COVID-19. TCRdb keeps only in-frame clones here, not all; method: immunoSEQ multiplex PCR. The sample has about 280,000 clones, around 91% seen once. The sequenced sample consisted of PBMCs or T cells enriched from blood (not recorded which). The receptor source for this set is a woman under 30 with acute COVID-19.

V usage is TRBV18 and J usage is TRBJ1-2; 8 bases are shared with TRBD1. The V segment lost 0 bases and the J segment 6 bases; nucleotides outside the gene matches: 9. In germline, CDR1 is KGHSH, CDR2 LQKENI. This CDR3 spans 16 amino acids. The CDR3 coding sequence is TGTGCCAGCTCACCACCTACGACGCAGGGGGCTCATGGCTACACCTTC. This sequence encodes CASSPPTTQGAHGYTF.

The genes are TRBV27 and TRBJ2-7; D is possibly TRBD1 (6 bases). The V end lost 0 bases, the J end lost 0 bases, and 15 bases lay between the germline ends. The CDR3 loop spans 17 amino acids. CDR1 and CDR2 (germline): MNHEY, SMNVEV (reference sequence). CDR3: CASSLSVQGLSSYEQYF. DNA of the CDR3: TGTGCCAGCAGTTTATCGGTCCAGGGGCTAAGCTCCTACGAGCAGTACTTC.

Concerning this clone: Other DNA sequences in this specimen translate into the identical CDR3. The chain has TRBV3-1 (or the pseudogene TRBV3-2) and TRBJ2-7; no reliable D call. The CDR3 has 13 residues. The V and J ends lost 4 bases and 2 bases respectively, with 9 bases between them. Germline-derived CDR1 and CDR2 are LGHDT and YNNKEL (reference sequence). CDR3 bases: TGTGCCAGCAGCCGGGCCCCTCCCTACGAGCAGTACTTC. Encoded protein: CASSRAPPYEQYF.

This clone appeared a single time. The chain couples TRBV24-1 to TRBJ1-5; D possibly corresponds to TRBD1 (5 bases). V gave up 5 bases and J gave up 6 bases, with 10 bases separating them. This CDR3 spans 13 amino acids. The germline V gene encodes CDR1 KGHDR and CDR2 SFDVKD. CDR3 amino acids: CATSGGQGQPQHF. The CDR3 coding sequence is TGTGCCACCAGTGGTGGGCAGGGTCAGCCCCAGCATTTT.

The V and J genes are TRBV19 and TRBJ1-5; D is unresolved. This CDR3 spans 15 amino acids. Germline V lookup: CDR1 LNHDA, CDR2 SQIVND (reference sequence). The ends were cut back, 0 bases at V and 3 bases at J, with 9 bases in the middle. In nucleotides, the CDR3 is TGTGCCAGTAGTATAGATCTTGTCTACAATCAGCCCCAGCATTTT. Translating gives CASSIDLVYNQPQHF.

The chain uses TRBV2 and TRBJ2-1, with 7 bases identical to TRBD2. Unmatched junction bases numbered 9, after V lost 7 bases and J lost 0 bases. Germline CDR1 and CDR2: SNHLY and FYNNEI. The CDR3 sequence is 16 residues long. Here the CDR3 DNA reads TGTGCCAGCAACCCGGGACGCGGGAGCTCCTACAATGAGCAGTTCTTC. It yields the protein CASNPGRGSSYNEQFF.

This clone was seen just once. The rearrangement uses TRBV4-1 and TRBJ1-1, with TRBD1 matching 7 bases. There are 14 residues in the CDR3. The ends lost 4 bases at V and 0 bases at J; junction bases unmatched: 2. Germline assignment: CDR1 MGHRA and CDR2 YSYEKL. In DNA form, the CDR3 reads TGCGCCAGCAGCCGGGGACAGTTGAACACTGAAGCTTTCTTT. It encodes CASSRGQLNTEAFF.

The rearrangement uses TRBV28 and TRBJ2-7; TRBD2 agrees at 8 bases. Trimming at V came to 4 bases and at J to 3 bases, leaving 14 bases not matched to a gene. The CDR3 has 17 amino acids. Germline V gene data show CDR1 as MDHEN and CDR2 as SYDVKM. The CDR3: CASSSRGSSGKYYEQYF. CDR3 nucleotide sequence: TGTGCCAGCAGTTCCCGGGGTAGTAGCGGGAAATACTACGAGCAGTACTTC.

The gene calls are TRBV28 and TRBJ2-1, with 7 bases that match TRBD1. Germline V gene data show CDR1 as MDHEN and CDR2 as SYDVKM. The CDR3 sequence is 15 residues long. The junction had 11 bases not matched to a gene; V was cut back by 5 bases and J by 7 bases. The CDR3 DNA follows: TGTGCCAGCAGTCCAGTTGACAGGGACGCTAATGAGCAGTTCTTC. It is translated as CASSPVDRDANEQFF.

V gene TRBV14 combines with J gene TRBJ2-7, with TRBD1 matching 12 bases. Germline CDR1 SGHDN, CDR2 FVKESK. Trimming took 1 base from V and 4 from J; bases not matched to a gene: 5. This CDR3 region has 16 residues. The CDR3 region is CASSQGDRGRGYEQYF. The CDR3 region has the DNA TGTGCCAGCAGCCAAGGGGACAGGGGGCGCGGGTACGAGCAGTACTTC.

There are a few counts of this clone. The chain employs TRBV4-3 and TRBJ2-3; TRBD1 might be the D (5 bases). Per germline, CDR1 LGHNA and CDR2 YSLEER. This CDR3 has 16 residues. V lost 0 bases and J 6 bases, leaving 16 bases between the germline ends. CDR3 sequence reads: CASSQEGVGLSDTQYF. The CDR3 DNA sequence: TGCGCCAGCAGCCAAGAAGGGGTGGGGCTTTCCGATACGCAGTATTTT.

A few counts support this clone. This chain joins TRBV14 and TRBJ1-2, with D hard to call. Trimming stripped 2 bases from V and 3 bases from J, with 7 bases between. Germline loops: CDR1 SGHDN, CDR2 FVKESK. The CDR3 covers 13 residues. The CDR3 protein is CASSQNRDYGYTF. In DNA form, the CDR3 reads TGTGCCAGCAGCCAAAACCGAGACTATGGCTACACCTTC.

The chain has TRBV2 and TRBJ1-4; D gene ambiguous. Germline values: CDR1 SNHLY, CDR2 FYNNEI. Between the trimmed V and J ends, which lost 4 bases and 2 bases, there was a span of 8 bases. The CDR3 sequence is 14 residues long. In nucleotides, the CDR3 is TGTGCCAGCAGTGCGACATCGACTAATGAAAAACTGTTTTTT. The encoded protein is CASSATSTNEKLFF.

The chain links TRBV30 to TRBJ1-3, with D perhaps TRBD1 (5 bases). V was shortened by 1 base and J by 8 bases, with 9 bases between the two germline ends. Germline CDR1 GTSNPN, CDR2 SVGIG (reference sequence). This CDR3 contains 12 residues. The CDR3 nucleotides read TGTGCCTGGAGTGAGGGGCGCGACACCATATATTTT. Its protein is CAWSEGRDTIYF.

V usage is TRBV4-3 and J usage is TRBJ2-7; 12 bases fit TRBD2. The CDR3 length is 16 residues. Germline V lookup: CDR1 LGHNA, CDR2 YSLEER. V shed 4 bases and J 0 bases; nucleotides not matched to a gene: 4. CDR3 sequence: CASSPRTSGASYEQYF. In DNA, the CDR3 is TGCGCCAGCAGCCCGCGGACTAGCGGGGCCTCCTACGAGCAGTACTTC.

This clone was seen once. J is TRBJ2-6 and V is TRBV28; TRBD2 aligns across 15 bases. V shed 9 bases, J shed 5 bases, and the junction held 11 bases outside the gene matches. Germline V gene lookup returns CDR1 MDHEN and CDR2 SYDVKM. The CDR3 contains 18 residues. The CDR3 reads CASLPQGLAGGWANVLTF. CDR3 nucleotides: TGTGCCAGTCTACCTCAGGGACTAGCGGGAGGCTGGGCCAACGTCCTGACTTTC.

The V and J genes are TRBV5-1 and TRBJ2-7; weak D call: TRBD1 (6 bases). The germline V gene encodes CDR1 SGHRS and CDR2 YFSETQ. The ends were cut back, 0 bases at V and 6 bases at J, with 19 bases in the middle. This CDR3 has 16 amino acids. The CDR3: CASSLGVLGASVEQYF. The DNA for the CDR3 is TGCGCCAGCAGCTTGGGGGTGTTGGGGGCGTCTGTCGAGCAGTACTTC.

The V call is TRBV6-5, the J call TRBJ1-1; possible D gene TRBD1, 5 bases. V was trimmed by 4 bases and J by 0 bases, leaving 12 bases between them. Germline CDR1 and CDR2: MNHEY and SVGAGI. This CDR3 comprises 15 residues. The CDR3 bases are TGTGCCAGCAGTTCCGCGACAGCAATGAACACTGAAGCTTTCTTT. Protein: CASSSATAMNTEAFF.

CDR3 amino acids: CASSLDGGRQIYKFF. CDR3 DNA sequence: TGCGCCAGCAGCTTGGATGGCGGGAGGCAGATATATAAGTTCTTC. The chain has TRBV5-1 and TRBJ2-1, with 8 bases that match TRBD2. J was trimmed by 14 bases and V by 0 bases; bases with no gene match: 13. The germline CDR1 and CDR2 sequences are SGHRS and YFSETQ. This CDR3 has 15 amino acids.

This sequence joins TRBV28 and TRBJ1-2; D is unresolved. V was clipped by 6 bases and J by 8 bases, with 16 bases between them. Germline V lookup: CDR1 MDHEN, CDR2 SYDVKM. This CDR3 is 13 amino acids long. CDR3 protein: CASSPYSGWGYTF. The CDR3 coding sequence is TGTGCCAGCAGCCCGTACAGTGGGTGGGGCTACACCTTC.

The chain combines TRBV2 with TRBJ2-1; no clear D gene. Deletions cut 6 bases from V and 10 bases from J, with 10 bases between. This CDR3 contains 11 residues. Per the germline V gene, CDR1 is SNHLY and CDR2 is FYNNEI. CDR3 DNA: TGTGCCAGCAGCCCCCCCCGGGAGCAGTTCTTC. Its protein product is CASSPPREQFF.

This chain uses TRBV7-9 with TRBJ1-4; D possibly corresponds to TRBD1 (6 bases). Trimming removed 3 bases from V and 8 bases from J, with 16 bases in between. The CDR3 totals 15 residues. CDR1 is SEHNR and CDR2 is FQNEAQ in the germline V gene (reference sequence). The chain's CDR3 is CASSFRQEQEEKLFF. DNA of the CDR3: TGTGCCAGCAGCTTCCGACAGGAGCAGGAGGAAAAACTGTTTTTT.

This rearrangement joins TRBV11-2 to TRBJ1-6, with a tentative D call TRBD1 (6 bases). Germline V gene data show CDR1 as SGHAT and CDR2 as FQNNGV. With 0 bases removed from V and 9 bases from J, the gap between germline ends came to 15 bases. The CDR3 length is 16 residues. The CDR3 coding sequence is TGTGCCAGCAGCTTAGATATCGGGACAATAGGTTCACCCCTCCACTTT. Residues: CASSLDIGTIGSPLHF. The entire variable domain, with the rest obtained from reference TRBV11-2 and TRBJ1-6, is as follows: EAGVAQSPRYKIIEKRQSVAFWCNPISGHATLYWYQQILGQGPKLLIQFQNNGVVDDSQLPKDRFSAERLKGVDSTLKIQPAKLEDSAVYLCASSLDIGTIGSPLHFGNGTRLTVT.

The V call is TRBV7-3, the J call TRBJ2-1; 7 bases map to TRBD1. The CDR3 is 16 amino acids. Trimming at V came to 2 bases and at J to 1 base, leaving 5 bases not matched to a gene. Per the germline V gene, CDR1 is SGHTA and CDR2 is FQGTGA. The CDR3 protein is CASSLSAGGSYNEQFF. The DNA of the CDR3 is TGTGCCAGCAGCTTATCGGCAGGGGGATCCTACAATGAGCAGTTCTTC.